Below are 4 T cell receptor beta chains sequenced from a single sample in a study of CXCR3-negative and CXCR3-positive naive CD8 T cells. Study-wide results and caveats: TRB CDR3s were more hydrophobic in CXCR3-positive than in CXCR3-negative naive cells.

The authors made the TRB cDNA libraries by 5' RACE using UMI labels. TCRdb reanalyzed the 5' RACE reads and collapses them to one entry per CDR3 protein, without DNA. The sample's table shows some 150,000 distinct CDR3 sequences. The antigens these receptors bind are not known. Sequenced material: naive CXCR3+ CD8+ T cells from blood. The subset here: CD45RO-CCR7+CD27+CD95- naive CD8+ T cells expressing CXCR3 (TNR3+). The receptors here all came from a human donor in good health. Some clones in this sample may be carry-over from other donors' samples.

V gene TRBV7-3 combines with J gene TRBJ2-2; the TCRdb D gene call, TRBD2, has no DNA to confirm it. The CDR3 totals 13 residues. In germline, CDR1 is SGHTA, CDR2 FQGTGA. This chain's CDR3 is CASSSDSGWELFF.

The V call is TRBV28, the J call TRBJ2-7; TCRdb's D gene call, TRBD1, goes unchecked for lack of DNA. The CDR3 runs 13 residues. Germline assignment: CDR1 MDHEN and CDR2 SYDVKM. This chain's CDR3 is CASSSRAGPEQYF.

The J gene is TRBJ2-7, the V gene TRBV19; the D gene TCRdb calls, TRBD1, cannot be checked with no DNA. CDR1 is LNHDA and CDR2 is SQIVND in the germline V gene (reference sequence). This CDR3 region has 14 residues. The CDR3 is CASRAGQGENEQYF.

The chain combines TRBV29-1 with TRBJ1-1. Germline-derived CDR1 and CDR2 are SQVTM and ANQGSEA. The CDR3 consists of 12 residues. CDR3 loop: CSVGWMNTEAFF.